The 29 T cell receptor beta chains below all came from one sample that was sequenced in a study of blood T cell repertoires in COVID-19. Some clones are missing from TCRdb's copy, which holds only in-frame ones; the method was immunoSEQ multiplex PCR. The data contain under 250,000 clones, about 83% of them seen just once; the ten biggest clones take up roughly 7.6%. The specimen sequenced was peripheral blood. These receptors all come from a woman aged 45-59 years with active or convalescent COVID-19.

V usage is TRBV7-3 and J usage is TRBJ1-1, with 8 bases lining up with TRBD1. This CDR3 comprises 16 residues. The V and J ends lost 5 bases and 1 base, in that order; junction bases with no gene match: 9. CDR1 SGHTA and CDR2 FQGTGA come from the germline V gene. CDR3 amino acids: CASSQETGAKNTEAFF. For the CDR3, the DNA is TGTGCCAGCAGCCAGGAGACAGGGGCGAAGAACACTGAAGCTTTCTTT.

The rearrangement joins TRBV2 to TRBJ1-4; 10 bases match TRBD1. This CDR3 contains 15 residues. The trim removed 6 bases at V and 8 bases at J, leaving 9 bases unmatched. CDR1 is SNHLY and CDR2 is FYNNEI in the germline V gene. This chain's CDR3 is CASRRDRGGGEKLFF. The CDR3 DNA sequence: TGTGCCAGCAGGAGGGACAGGGGCGGTGGGGAAAAACTGTTTTTT.

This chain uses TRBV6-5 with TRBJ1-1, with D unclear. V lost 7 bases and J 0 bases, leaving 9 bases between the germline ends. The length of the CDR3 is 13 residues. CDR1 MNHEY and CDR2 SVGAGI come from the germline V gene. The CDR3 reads CASTHGVNTEAFF. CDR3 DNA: TGTGCCAGCACCCACGGGGTGAACACTGAAGCTTTCTTT.

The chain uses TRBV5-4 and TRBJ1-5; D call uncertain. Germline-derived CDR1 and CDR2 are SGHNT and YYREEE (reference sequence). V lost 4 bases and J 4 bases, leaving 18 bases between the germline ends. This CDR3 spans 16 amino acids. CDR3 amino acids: CASSLVLGFPNQPQHF. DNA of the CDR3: TGTGCCAGCAGCCTCGTCCTCGGGTTCCCTAATCAGCCCCAGCATTTT.

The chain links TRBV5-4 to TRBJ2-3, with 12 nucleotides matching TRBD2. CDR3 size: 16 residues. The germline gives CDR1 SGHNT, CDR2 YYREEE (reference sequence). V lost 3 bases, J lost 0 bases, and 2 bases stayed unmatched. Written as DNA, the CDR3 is TGTGCCAGCAGCTCCGGACTAGCGGGGAGCACAGATACGCAGTATTTT. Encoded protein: CASSSGLAGSTDTQYF.

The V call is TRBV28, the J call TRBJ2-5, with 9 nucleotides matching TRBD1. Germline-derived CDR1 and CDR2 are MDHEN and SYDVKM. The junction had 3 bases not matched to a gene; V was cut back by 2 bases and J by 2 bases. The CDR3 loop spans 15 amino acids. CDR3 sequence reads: CASSLPGQGQETQYF. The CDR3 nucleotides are TGTGCCAGCAGTTTACCCGGACAGGGGCAAGAGACCCAGTACTTC.

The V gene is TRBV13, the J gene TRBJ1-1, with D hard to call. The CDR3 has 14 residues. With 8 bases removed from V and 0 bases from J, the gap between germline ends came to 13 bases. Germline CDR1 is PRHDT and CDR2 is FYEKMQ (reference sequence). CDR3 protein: CASYEAGMNTEAFF. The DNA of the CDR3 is TGTGCCAGCTACGAAGCGGGGATGAACACTGAAGCTTTCTTT.

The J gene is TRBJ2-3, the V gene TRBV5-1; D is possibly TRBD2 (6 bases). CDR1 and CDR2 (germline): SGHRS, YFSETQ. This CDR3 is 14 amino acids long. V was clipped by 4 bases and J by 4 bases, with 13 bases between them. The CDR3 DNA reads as TGCGCCAGCAGCCCGACTAGTGGGGCAGATACGCAGTATTTT. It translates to CASSPTSGADTQYF.

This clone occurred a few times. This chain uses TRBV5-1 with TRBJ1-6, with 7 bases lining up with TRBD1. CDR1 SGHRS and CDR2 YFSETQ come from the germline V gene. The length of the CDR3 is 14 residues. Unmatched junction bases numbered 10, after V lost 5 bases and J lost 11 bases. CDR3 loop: CASRPGTDPTPLHF. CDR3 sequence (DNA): TGCGCCAGCAGGCCCGGGACAGACCCGACACCCCTCCACTTT.

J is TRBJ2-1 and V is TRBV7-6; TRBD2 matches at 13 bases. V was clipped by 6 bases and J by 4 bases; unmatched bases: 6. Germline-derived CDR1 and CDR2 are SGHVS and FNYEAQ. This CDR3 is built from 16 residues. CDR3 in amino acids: CASSQTSGGYYNEQFF. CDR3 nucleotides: TGTGCCAGCAGTCAGACTAGCGGGGGGTATTACAATGAGCAGTTCTTC.

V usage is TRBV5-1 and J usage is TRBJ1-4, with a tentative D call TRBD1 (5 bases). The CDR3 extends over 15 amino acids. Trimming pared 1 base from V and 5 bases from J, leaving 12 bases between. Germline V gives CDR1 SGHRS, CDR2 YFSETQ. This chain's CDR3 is CASSLNSGGNEKLFF. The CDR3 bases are TGCGCCAGCAGCTTGAACAGTGGGGGGAATGAAAAACTGTTTTTT. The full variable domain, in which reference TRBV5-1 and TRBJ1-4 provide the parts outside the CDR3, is KAGVTQTPRYLIKTRGQQVTLSCSPISGHRSVSWYQQTPGQGLQFLFEYFSETQRNKGNFPGRFSGRQFSNSRSEMNVSTLELGDSALYLCASSLNSGGNEKLFFGSGTQLSVL.

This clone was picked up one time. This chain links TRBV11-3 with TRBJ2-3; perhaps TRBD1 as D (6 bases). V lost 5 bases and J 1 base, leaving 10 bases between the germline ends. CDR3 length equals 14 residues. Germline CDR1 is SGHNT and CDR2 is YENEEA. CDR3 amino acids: CASSLRQGTDTQYF. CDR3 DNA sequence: TGTGCCAGCAGCCTCCGACAGGGCACAGATACGCAGTATTTT.

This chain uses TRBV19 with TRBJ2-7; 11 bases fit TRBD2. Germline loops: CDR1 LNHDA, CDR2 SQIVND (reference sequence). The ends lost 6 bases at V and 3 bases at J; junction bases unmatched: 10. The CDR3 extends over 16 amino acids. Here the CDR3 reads CASSSSGTSGNYEQYF. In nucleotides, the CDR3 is TGTGCCAGTAGCTCGTCCGGGACTAGCGGAAACTACGAGCAGTACTTC.

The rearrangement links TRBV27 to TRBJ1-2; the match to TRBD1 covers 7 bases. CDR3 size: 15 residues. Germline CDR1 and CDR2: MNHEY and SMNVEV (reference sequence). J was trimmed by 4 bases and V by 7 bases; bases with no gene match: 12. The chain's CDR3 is CASKPETQGPYGYTF. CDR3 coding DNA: TGTGCCAGCAAACCGGAAACACAGGGGCCCTATGGCTACACCTTC.

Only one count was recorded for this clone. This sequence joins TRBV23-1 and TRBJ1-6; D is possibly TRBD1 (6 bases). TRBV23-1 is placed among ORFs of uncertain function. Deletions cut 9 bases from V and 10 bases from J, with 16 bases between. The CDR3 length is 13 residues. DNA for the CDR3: TGCGCCAGACCCGACAGGCTTTACTCACCCCTCCACTTT. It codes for CARPDRLYSPLHF.

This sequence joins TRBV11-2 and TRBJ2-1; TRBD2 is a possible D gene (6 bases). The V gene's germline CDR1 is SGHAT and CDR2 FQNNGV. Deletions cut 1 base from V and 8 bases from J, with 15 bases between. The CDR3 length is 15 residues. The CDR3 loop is CASSLGGLPGDEQFF. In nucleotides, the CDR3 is TGTGCCAGCAGCTTAGGGGGACTTCCTGGGGATGAGCAGTTCTTC.

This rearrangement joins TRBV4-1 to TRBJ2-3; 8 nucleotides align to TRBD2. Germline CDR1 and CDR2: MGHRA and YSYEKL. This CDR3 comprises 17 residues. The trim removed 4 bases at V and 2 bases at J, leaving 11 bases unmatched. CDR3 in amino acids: CASSLAAGGGTTDTQYF. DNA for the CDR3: TGCGCCAGCAGCCTTGCCGCAGGCGGGGGGACCACAGATACGCAGTATTTT.

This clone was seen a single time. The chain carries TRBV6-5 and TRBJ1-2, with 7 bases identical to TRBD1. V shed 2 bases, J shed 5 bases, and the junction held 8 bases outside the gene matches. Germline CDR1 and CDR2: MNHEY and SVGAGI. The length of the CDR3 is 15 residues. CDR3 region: CASSYALGQTYGYTF. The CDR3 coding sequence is TGTGCCAGCAGTTACGCGCTGGGACAGACGTATGGCTACACCTTC.

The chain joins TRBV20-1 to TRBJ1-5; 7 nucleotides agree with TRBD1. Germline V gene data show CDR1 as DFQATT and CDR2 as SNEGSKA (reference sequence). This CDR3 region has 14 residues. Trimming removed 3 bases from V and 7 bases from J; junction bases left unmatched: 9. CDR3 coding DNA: TGCAGTGCTAGTAGGAAAGGGGGCTTACAGCCCCAGCATTTT. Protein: CSASRKGGLQPQHF.

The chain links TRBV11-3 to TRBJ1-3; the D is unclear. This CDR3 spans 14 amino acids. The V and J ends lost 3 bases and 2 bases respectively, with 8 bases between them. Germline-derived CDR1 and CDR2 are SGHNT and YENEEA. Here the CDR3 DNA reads TGTGCCAGCAGCTTGTCGGGAGCTGGAAACACCATATATTTT. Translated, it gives CASSLSGAGNTIYF.

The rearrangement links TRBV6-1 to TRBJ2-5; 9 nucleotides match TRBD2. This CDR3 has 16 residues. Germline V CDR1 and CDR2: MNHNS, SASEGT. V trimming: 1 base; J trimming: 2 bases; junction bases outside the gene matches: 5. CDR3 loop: CASSEGRGGLQETQYF. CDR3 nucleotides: TGTGCCAGCAGTGAAGGGCGGGGGGGACTTCAAGAGACCCAGTACTTC.

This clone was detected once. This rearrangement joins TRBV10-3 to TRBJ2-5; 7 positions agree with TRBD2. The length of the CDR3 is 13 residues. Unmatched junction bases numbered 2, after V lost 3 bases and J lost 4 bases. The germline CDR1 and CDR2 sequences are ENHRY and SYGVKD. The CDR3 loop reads CAISERTRETQYF. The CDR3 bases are TGTGCCATCAGTGAACGGACTAGAGAGACCCAGTACTTC.

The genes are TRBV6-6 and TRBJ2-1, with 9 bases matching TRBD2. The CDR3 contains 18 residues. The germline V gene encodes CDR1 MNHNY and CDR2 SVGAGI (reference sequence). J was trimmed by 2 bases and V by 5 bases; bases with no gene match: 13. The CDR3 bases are TGTGCCAGCAGTCCTGCCCTCTGGCGGGAGGGCGCCTACAATGAGCAGTTCTTC. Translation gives CASSPALWREGAYNEQFF.

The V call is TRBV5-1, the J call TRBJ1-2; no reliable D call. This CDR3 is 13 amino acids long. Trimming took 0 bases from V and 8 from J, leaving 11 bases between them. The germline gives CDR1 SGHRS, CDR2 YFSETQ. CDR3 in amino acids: CASSLDPGGGYTF. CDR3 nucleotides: TGCGCCAGCAGCTTGGACCCGGGAGGGGGCTACACCTTC. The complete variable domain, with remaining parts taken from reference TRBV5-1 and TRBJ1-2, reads KAGVTQTPRYLIKTRGQQVTLSCSPISGHRSVSWYQQTPGQGLQFLFEYFSETQRNKGNFPGRFSGRQFSNSRSEMNVSTLELGDSALYLCASSLDPGGGYTFGSGTRLTVV.

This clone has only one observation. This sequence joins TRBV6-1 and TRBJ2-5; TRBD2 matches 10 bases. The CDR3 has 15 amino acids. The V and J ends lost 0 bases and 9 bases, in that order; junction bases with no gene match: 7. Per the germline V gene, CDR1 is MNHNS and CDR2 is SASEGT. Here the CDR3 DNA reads TGTGCCAGCAGTGAAGCGACACTAGCGGGGAGGGCCCAGTACTTC. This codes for CASSEATLAGRAQYF.

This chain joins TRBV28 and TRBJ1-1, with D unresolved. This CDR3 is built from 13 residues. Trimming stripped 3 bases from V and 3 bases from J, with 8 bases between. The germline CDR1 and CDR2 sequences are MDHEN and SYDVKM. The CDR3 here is CASSFRVDTEAFF. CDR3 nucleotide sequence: TGTGCCAGCAGTTTCCGGGTTGACACTGAAGCTTTCTTT.

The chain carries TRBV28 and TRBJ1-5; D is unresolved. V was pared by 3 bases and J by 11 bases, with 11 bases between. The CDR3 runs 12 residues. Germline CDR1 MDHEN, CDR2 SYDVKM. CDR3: CASSFPPGSQHF. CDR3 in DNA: TGTGCCAGCAGTTTCCCTCCCGGGTCCCAGCATTTT.

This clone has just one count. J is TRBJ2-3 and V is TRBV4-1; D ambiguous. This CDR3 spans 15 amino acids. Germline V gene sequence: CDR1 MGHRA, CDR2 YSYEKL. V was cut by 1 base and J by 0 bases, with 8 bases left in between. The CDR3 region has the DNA TGCGCCAGCAGCCAAGTTAGACTGAGCACAGATACGCAGTATTTT. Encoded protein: CASSQVRLSTDTQYF.

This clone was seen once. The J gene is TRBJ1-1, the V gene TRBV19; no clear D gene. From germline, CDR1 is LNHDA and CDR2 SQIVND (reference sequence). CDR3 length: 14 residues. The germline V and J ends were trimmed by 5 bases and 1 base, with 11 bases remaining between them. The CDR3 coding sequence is TGTGCCAGTAGTTTCGGACTGGAGAACACTGAAGCTTTCTTT. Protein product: CASSFGLENTEAFF.